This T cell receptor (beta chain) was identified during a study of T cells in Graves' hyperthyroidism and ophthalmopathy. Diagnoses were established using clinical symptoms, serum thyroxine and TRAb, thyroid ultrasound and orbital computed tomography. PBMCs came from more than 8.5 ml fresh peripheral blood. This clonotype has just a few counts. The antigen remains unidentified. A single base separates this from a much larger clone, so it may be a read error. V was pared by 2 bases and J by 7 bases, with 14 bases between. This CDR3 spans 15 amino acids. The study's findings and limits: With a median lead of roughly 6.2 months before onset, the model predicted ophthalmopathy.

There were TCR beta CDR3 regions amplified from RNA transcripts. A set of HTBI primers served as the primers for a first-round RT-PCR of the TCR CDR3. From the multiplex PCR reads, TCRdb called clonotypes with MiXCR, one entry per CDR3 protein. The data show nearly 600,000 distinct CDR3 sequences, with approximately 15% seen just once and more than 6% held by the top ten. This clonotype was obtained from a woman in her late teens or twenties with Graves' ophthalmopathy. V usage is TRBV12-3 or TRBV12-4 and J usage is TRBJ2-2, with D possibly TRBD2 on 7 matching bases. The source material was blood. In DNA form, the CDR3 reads TGTGCCAGCAGTTTATCGGGGGGCGCCGGCGGGGAGCTGTTTTTT. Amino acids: CASSLSGGAGGELFF.